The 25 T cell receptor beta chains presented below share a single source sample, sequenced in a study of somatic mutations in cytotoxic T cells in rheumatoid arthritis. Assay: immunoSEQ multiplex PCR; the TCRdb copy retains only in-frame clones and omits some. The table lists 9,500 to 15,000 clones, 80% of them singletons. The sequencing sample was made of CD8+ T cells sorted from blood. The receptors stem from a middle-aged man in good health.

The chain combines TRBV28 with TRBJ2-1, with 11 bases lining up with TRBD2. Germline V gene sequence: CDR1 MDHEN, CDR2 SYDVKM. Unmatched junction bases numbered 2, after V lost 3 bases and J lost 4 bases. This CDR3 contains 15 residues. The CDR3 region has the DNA TGTGCCAGCAGTTTCACTAGCGGGGGTTACAATGAGCAGTTCTTC. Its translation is CASSFTSGGYNEQFF.

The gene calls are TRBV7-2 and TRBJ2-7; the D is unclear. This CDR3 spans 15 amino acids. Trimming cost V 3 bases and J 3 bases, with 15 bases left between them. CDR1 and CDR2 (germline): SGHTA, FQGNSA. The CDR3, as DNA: TGTGCCAGCAGCTTTCATCCCCGGCCCAACTACGAGCAGTACTTC. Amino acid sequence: CASSFHPRPNYEQYF.

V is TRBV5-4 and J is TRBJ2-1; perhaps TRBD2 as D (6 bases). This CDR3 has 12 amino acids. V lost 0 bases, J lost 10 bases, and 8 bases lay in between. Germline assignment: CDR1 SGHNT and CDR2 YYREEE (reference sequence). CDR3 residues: CASSLGLVEQFF. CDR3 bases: TGTGCCAGCAGCTTGGGACTAGTGGAGCAGTTCTTC. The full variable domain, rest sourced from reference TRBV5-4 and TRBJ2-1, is ETGVTQSPTHLIKTRGQQVTLRCSSQSGHNTVSWYQQALGQGPQFIFQYYREEENGRGNFPPRFSGLQFPNYSSELNVNALELDDSALYLCASSLGLVEQFFGPGTRLTVL.

CDR3 sequence: CASSENRDRVFTGNTIYF. For the CDR3, the DNA is TGTGCCAGCAGCGAAAACCGGGACAGGGTTTTCACTGGAAACACCATATATTTT. The chain carries TRBV6-1 and TRBJ1-3; 9 bases are a match to TRBD1. Germline CDR1 is MNHNS and CDR2 is SASEGT. The CDR3 consists of 18 residues. Trimming removed 6 bases from V and 2 bases from J; junction bases left unmatched: 14.

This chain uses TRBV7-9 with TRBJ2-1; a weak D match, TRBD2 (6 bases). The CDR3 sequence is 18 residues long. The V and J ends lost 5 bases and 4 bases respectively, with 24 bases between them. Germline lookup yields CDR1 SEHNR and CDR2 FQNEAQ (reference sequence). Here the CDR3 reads CASSTYPGANTAYNEQFF. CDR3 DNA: TGTGCCAGCAGCACATATCCGGGAGCCAACACGGCGTACAATGAGCAGTTCTTC. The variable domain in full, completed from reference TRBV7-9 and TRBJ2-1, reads DTGVSQNPRHKITKRGQNVTFRCDPISEHNRLYWYRQTLGQGPEFLTYFQNEAQLEKSRLLSDRFSAERPKGSFSTLEIQRTEQGDSAMYLCASSTYPGANTAYNEQFFGPGTRLTVL.

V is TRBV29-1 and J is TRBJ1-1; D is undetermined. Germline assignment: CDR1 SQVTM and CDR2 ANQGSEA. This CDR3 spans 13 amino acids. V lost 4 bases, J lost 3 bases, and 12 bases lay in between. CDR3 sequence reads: CSVGLPGYTEAFF. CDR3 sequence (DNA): TGCAGCGTTGGATTACCGGGTTACACTGAAGCTTTCTTT. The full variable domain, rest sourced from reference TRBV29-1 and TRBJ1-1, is SAVISQKPSRDICQRGTSLTIQCQVDSQVTMMFWYRQQPGQSLTLIATANQGSEATYESGFVIDKFPISRPNLTFSTLTVSNMSPEDSSIYLCSVGLPGYTEAFFGQGTRLTVV.

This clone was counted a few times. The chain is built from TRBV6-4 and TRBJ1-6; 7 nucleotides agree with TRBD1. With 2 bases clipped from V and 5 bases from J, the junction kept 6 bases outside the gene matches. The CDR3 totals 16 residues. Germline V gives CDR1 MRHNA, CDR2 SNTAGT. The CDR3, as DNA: TGTGCCAGCAGTGACCAGACCACAGGGGATAATTCACCCCTCCACTTT. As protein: CASSDQTTGDNSPLHF.

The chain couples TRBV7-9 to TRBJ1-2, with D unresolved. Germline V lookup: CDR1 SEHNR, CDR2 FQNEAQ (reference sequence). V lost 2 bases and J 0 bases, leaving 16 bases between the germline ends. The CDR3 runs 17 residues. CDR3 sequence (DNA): TGTGCCAGCAGCTTACTAGGGCAAAAGTTGGCTAACTATGGCTACACCTTC. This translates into CASSLLGQKLANYGYTF.

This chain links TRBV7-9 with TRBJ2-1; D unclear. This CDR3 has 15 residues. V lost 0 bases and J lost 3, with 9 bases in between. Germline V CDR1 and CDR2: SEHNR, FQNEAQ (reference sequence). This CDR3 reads CASSLARDGYNEQFF. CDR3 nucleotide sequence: TGTGCCAGCAGCTTAGCCCGAGATGGCTACAATGAGCAGTTCTTC.

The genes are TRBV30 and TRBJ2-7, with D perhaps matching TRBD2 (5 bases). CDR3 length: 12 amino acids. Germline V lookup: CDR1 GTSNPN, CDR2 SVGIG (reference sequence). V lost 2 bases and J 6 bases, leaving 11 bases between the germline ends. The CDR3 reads CAWSIGEGEQYF. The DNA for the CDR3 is TGTGCCTGGAGTATCGGGGAAGGCGAGCAGTACTTC.

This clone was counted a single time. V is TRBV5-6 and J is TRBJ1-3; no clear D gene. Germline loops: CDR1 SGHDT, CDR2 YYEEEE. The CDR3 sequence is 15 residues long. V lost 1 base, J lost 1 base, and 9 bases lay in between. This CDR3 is CASSLQQQSGNTIYF. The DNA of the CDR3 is TGTGCCAGCAGCTTGCAACAGCAATCTGGAAACACCATATATTTT.

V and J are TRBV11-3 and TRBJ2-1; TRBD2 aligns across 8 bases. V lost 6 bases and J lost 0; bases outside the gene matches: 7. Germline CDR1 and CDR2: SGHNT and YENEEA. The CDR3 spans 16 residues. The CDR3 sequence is CASREIAGSSYNEQFF. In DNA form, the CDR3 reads TGTGCCAGCAGGGAAATAGCGGGGAGCTCCTACAATGAGCAGTTCTTC.

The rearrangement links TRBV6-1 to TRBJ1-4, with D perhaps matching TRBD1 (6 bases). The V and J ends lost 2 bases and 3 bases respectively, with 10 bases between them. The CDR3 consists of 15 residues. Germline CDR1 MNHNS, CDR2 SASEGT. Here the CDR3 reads CASSENEGANEKLFF. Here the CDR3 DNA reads TGTGCCAGCAGTGAAAACGAGGGGGCTAATGAAAAACTGTTTTTT.

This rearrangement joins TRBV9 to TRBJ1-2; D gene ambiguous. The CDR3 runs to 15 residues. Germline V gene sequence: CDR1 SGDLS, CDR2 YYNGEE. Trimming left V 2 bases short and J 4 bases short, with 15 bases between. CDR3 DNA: TGTGCCAGCAGCGTCACCAATAAGAATCCCTATGGCTACACCTTC. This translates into CASSVTNKNPYGYTF. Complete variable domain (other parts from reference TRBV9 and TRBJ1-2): DSGVTQTPKHLITATGQRVTLRCSPRSGDLSVYWYQQSLDQGLQFLIQYYNGEERAKGNILERFSAQQFPDLHSELNLSSLELGDSALYFCASSVTNKNPYGYTFGSGTRLTVV.

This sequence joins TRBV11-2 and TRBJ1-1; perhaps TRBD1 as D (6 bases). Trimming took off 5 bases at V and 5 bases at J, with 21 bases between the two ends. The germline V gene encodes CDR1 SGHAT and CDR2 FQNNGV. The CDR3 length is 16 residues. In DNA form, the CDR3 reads TGTGCCAGCAGCCCAGGGCCAAACAGGGTTGGGACTGAAGCTTTCTTT. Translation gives CASSPGPNRVGTEAFF.

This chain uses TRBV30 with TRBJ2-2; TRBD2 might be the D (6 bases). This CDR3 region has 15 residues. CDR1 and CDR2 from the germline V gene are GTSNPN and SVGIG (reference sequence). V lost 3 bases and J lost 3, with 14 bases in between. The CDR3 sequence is CAWRSSGTDTGELFF. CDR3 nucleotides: TGTGCCTGGAGGTCATCGGGGACTGACACCGGGGAGCTGTTTTTT.

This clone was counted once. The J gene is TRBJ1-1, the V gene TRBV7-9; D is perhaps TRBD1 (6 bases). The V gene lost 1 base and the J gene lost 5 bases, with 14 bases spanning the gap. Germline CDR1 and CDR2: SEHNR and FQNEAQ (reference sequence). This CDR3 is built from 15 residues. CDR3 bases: TGTGCCAGCAGCTTAGTCAGGGGCGCGGGGACTGAAGCTTTCTTT. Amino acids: CASSLVRGAGTEAFF.

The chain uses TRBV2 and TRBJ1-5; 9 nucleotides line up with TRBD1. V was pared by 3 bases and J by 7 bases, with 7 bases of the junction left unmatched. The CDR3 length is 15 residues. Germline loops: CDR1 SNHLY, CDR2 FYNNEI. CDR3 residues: CASSDLGQGNQPQHF. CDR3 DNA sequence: TGTGCCAGCAGTGATCTAGGACAGGGGAACCAGCCCCAGCATTTT.

In DNA form, the CDR3 reads TGTGCCAGCAGCTCACAGGGCCTGGACTACACCTTC. It codes for CASSSQGLDYTF. The V gene is TRBV7-6, the J gene TRBJ1-2, with D possibly TRBD1 on 6 matching bases. V shed 4 bases and J shed 10 bases, with 13 bases lying between them. The length of the CDR3 is 12 residues. Germline CDR1 is SGHVS and CDR2 is FNYEAQ.

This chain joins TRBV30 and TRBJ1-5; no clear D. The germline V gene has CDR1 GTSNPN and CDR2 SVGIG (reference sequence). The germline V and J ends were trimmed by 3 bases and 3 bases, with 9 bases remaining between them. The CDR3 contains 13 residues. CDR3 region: CAWSVGYNQPQHF. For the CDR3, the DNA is TGTGCCTGGAGCGTTGGCTACAATCAGCCCCAGCATTTT.

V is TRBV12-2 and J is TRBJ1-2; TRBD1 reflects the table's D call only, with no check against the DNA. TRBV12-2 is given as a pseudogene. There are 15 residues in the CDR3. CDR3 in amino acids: CASRLGTDMMYGYTF. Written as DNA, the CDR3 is TGTGCAAGTCGCTTAGGGACAGATATGATGTATGGCTACACCTTC.

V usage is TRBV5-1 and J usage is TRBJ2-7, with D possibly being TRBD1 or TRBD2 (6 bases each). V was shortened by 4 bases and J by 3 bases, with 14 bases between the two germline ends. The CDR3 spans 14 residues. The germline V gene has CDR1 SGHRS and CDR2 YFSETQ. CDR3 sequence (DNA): TGCGCCAGCAGCCATGTCAGGGGAGGCTACGAGCAGTACGTC. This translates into CASSHVRGGYEQYV.

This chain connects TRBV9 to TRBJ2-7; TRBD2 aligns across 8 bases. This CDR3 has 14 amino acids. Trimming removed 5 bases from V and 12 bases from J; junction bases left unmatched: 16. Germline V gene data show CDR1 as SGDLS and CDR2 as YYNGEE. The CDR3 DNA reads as TGTGCCAGCAGGGGAGAGCCAGCGGGGGCCCCCCGGTACTTC. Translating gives CASRGEPAGAPRYF.

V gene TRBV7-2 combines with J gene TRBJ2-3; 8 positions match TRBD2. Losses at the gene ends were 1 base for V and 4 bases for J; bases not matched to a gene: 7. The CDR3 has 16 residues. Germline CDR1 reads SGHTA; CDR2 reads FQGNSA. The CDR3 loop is CASSLVETSVSDTQYF. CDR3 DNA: TGTGCCAGCAGCTTAGTCGAGACTAGCGTTTCAGATACGCAGTATTTT. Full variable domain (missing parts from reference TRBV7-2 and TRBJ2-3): GAGVSQSPSNKVTEKGKDVELRCDPISGHTALYWYRQSLGQGLEFLIYFQGNSAPDKSGLPSDRFSAERTGGSVSTLTIQRTQQEDSAVYLCASSLVETSVSDTQYFGPGTRLTVL.

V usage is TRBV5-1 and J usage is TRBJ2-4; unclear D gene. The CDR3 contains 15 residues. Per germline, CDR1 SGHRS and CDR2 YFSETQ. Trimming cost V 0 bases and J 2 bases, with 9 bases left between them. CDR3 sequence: CASSLVVGTKNIQYF. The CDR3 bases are TGCGCCAGCAGCTTGGTGGTGGGGACCAAAAACATTCAGTACTTC. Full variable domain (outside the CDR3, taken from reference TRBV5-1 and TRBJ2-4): KAGVTQTPRYLIKTRGQQVTLSCSPISGHRSVSWYQQTPGQGLQFLFEYFSETQRNKGNFPGRFSGRQFSNSRSEMNVSTLELGDSALYLCASSLVVGTKNIQYFGAGTRLSVL.